Only one count was recorded for the clone carrying this T cell receptor (beta chain). CDR1 and CDR2 from the germline V gene are MNHGY and SVAAGI. Trimming stripped 4 bases from V and 6 bases from J, with 16 bases between. The CDR3 is made up of 15 amino acids. The data originate from a study of technical replicates of blood from a few donors. Data came from immunoSEQ multiplex PCR; TCRdb stores just in-frame clones and leaves some out. The table includes 100,000 or so clones, roughly 95% detected once. The source material was T cells isolated from PBMCs. This rearrangement joins TRBV6-9 to TRBJ1-5, with D tentatively TRBD1 (6 bases). The sequence derives from a human donor in good health. The CDR3 loop is CASSCLWDTGQPQHF. DNA for the CDR3: TGTGCCAGCAGTTGTCTGTGGGACACTGGTCAGCCCCAGCATTTT.